Below, one TCR beta chain is given with its context. Its recognized antigen is unknown. No much larger clone is present one base from it, and per-base qualities are unavailable. The meaning of the sample's time point label: baseline before first vaccination. Samples from vaccinated people were obtained from the UK trials COV001 and COV002, which included a single-blind randomized controlled phase 2/3 trial of AZD1222 (ChAdOx1 nCoV-19) in healthy adults. For TCRbeta chain sequencing, PBMC samples were collected from trial participants at day 0 and at day 28 after the second dose. This specimen belongs to a study of T cell responses to AZD1222 COVID-19 vaccine (dated by TCRdb to the early 2020s). Regarding the complete study: Because spike-specific TCR depth and breadth did not differ between the two schedules, AZD1222 recipients who got a second dose at roughly 4 weeks were pooled with those who got a second dose at roughly 12 weeks. TCR sequencing was performed for 233 trial participants, of whom about 200 were given two doses of AZD1222 and some 26 were given two doses of MenACWY control vaccine. Trial participants were enrolled by age into subgroups of 18-55, 56-69 and 70-plus years, and around 140, 26 and 57 TCR-sequenced participants, respectively, were included in these subgroups.

The paper's findings and limits, for the study overall: Only a handful of AZD1222 recipients were SARS-CoV-2 seropositive at baseline, limiting conclusions about previously exposed vaccinees. Participants were mostly white British and included more females than males, and it was suggested by the authors that clonal diversity may have been underestimated. The whole spike protein was spanned by vaccine-associated CD4 TCRs, and dominant responses were seen in regions 160-218 and 743-854. Reportedly, close to half of the unique spike-specific TCRs recognized epitopes lying outside the regions that are mutated in the B.1.351 and B.1.1.7 variants. Spike-specific TCR breadth and depth rose significantly after two AZD1222 doses compared with day 0 and with MenACWY recipients. No day 14 peak-response samples were available, so repertoires were characterized only after the peak T cell response. In the small 56-69-year group, the increase in depth fell short of significance, most likely because of low power.

The CDR3 regions of human TCRbeta chains were analyzed by immunosequencing. In the paper's pipeline: Repertoire TCRs were matched against a reference library of SARS-CoV-2-specific TCRs generated with the MIRA antigen-specificity platform. Breadth meant the fraction of unique TCRs that were SARS-CoV-2-associated, whereas depth meant the fraction of total T cells that were SARS-CoV-2-associated. Each spike-specific TCR was assigned to its reactive spike region and to a CD4 or CD8 class using the MIRA data. Log10-transformed breadth and depth values were compared by one-way ANOVA with Sidak's multiple comparisons tests. TCRdb carries this immuneACCESS record with in-frame sequences only. Its versions omit some clonotypes, under half of them owing to an unresolved V gene in the studies checked, with the rest unexplained. The V and J calls and clone size come from that table; D and trimming were worked out from the DNA. The sample yields 150,000 to 200,000 clones; 92% were counted once. 1.2% to 1.5% of the sample comes from the top ten.

For CDR1 and CDR2, the germline V gene lists SQVTM and ANQGSEA. From its cysteine to its phenylalanine, the CDR3 spans 15 amino acids. This entry keeps only the CDR3 DNA: 45 bases, framed from base 1. At the junction V is shortened by 0 bases and J by 6 bases; bases outside the gene matches: 10. This receptor was identified in an adult in good health. Sequencing was performed on peripheral blood, taken on day 0 of AZD1222 vaccination. The sequence joins TRBV29-1 to TRBJ1-2; 7 bases in between match TRBD1. The CDR3 is CSVEDTSTGPDGYTF. Read as DNA, the sequence is TGCAGCGTTGAAGATACGTCGACAGGGCCCGATGGCTACACCTTC.